Below are 14 T cell receptor beta chains sequenced from a single sample in a study of blood T cell repertoires in COVID-19. The data were produced by immunoSEQ multiplex PCR, yet TCRdb's version contains in-frame clones alone and is incomplete. Found here are hundreds of thousands of clones, nearly 90% of them singletons; the top ten hold about 1.5%. The sample consisted of PBMCs or T cells enriched from blood (not recorded which). These receptors all come from a woman aged 18 to 35 with acute COVID-19.

V is TRBV5-1 and J is TRBJ2-1; TRBD2 matches at 13 bases. Germline V gene sequence: CDR1 SGHRS, CDR2 YFSETQ. This CDR3 comprises 17 residues. V was pared by 0 bases and J by 8 bases, with 8 bases of the junction left unmatched. The DNA for the CDR3 is TGCGCCAGCAGCTTGGGTGCACTAGCGGGAGGGCGGGATGAGCAGTTCTTC. The encoded protein is CASSLGALAGGRDEQFF.

The genes are TRBV29-1 and TRBJ2-7; 10 bases are shared with TRBD2. J was trimmed by 4 bases and V by 5 bases; bases with no gene match: 8. Per the germline V gene, CDR1 is SQVTM and CDR2 is ANQGSEA. The CDR3 loop spans 14 amino acids. The CDR3 is CSVKAGGRLYEQYF. DNA for the CDR3: TGCAGCGTTAAAGCGGGAGGGAGGTTGTACGAGCAGTACTTC.

CDR3 bases: TGTGCCAGTAGTAGCGATCTGGGACAGGGGGGCTACGAGCAGTACTTC. Translation: CASSSDLGQGGYEQYF. The genes are TRBV19 and TRBJ2-7; 11 positions agree with TRBD1. Per germline, CDR1 LNHDA and CDR2 SQIVND (reference sequence). The CDR3 is 16 amino acids. Germline trimming cut 4 bases from V and 3 bases from J; bases unmatched to any gene: 8.

The J gene is TRBJ2-1, the V gene TRBV5-1; maybe TRBD1 (5 bases). Germline CDR1 SGHRS, CDR2 YFSETQ. The CDR3 is made up of 15 amino acids. Trimming took 4 bases from V and 0 from J, leaving 11 bases between them. The CDR3, as DNA: TGCGCCAGCAGCCCCTCTACAGGCTCCTACAATGAGCAGTTCTTC. It specifies CASSPSTGSYNEQFF.

J is TRBJ1-2 and V is TRBV11-2, with 8 nucleotides matching TRBD1. Germline loops: CDR1 SGHAT, CDR2 FQNNGV. This CDR3 comprises 15 residues. J was trimmed by 7 bases and V by 2 bases; bases with no gene match: 9. CDR3 sequence reads: CASSLFRQGASGYTF. The DNA of the CDR3 is TGTGCCAGCAGCTTATTTCGGCAGGGGGCATCTGGCTACACCTTC.

The V gene is TRBV9, the J gene TRBJ2-1, with 8 positions matching TRBD1. The CDR3 consists of 16 residues. Trimming cost V 2 bases and J 4 bases; bases outside gene matches: 8. The germline V gene encodes CDR1 SGDLS and CDR2 YYNGEE. The chain's CDR3 is CASSVPTGQVYNEQFF. Here the CDR3 DNA reads TGTGCCAGCAGCGTTCCCACGGGACAGGTATACAATGAGCAGTTCTTC.

V gene TRBV18 combines with J gene TRBJ2-2; possibly TRBD2 for D (5 bases). Germline V gene sequence: CDR1 KGHSH, CDR2 LQKENI. Trimming removed 3 bases at V and 4 bases at J, with 12 bases between. The CDR3 contains 15 residues. The CDR3 nucleotides read TGTGCCAGCTCACCGACTCAGGCGGGCACCGGGGAGCTGTTTTTT. It translates to CASSPTQAGTGELFF.

This chain uses TRBV18 with TRBJ2-1; 9 positions agree with TRBD2. With V trimmed by 4 bases and J by 1 base, 8 bases remained unmatched. CDR3 size: 17 residues. Germline V gene lookup returns CDR1 KGHSH and CDR2 LQKENI. This CDR3 reads CASSQIKTSGSYNEQFF. The CDR3 region has the DNA TGTGCCAGCTCACAGATTAAGACTAGCGGATCCTACAATGAGCAGTTCTTC.

This chain connects TRBV19 to TRBJ2-1; the match to TRBD2 covers 7 bases. After removal of 5 bases from V and 4 bases from J, the junction contained 5 bases not matched to a gene. The germline gives CDR1 LNHDA, CDR2 SQIVND (reference sequence). CDR3 size: 14 residues. The DNA of the CDR3 is TGTGCCAGTAGTCTCCTAGCGGCTTACAATGAGCAGTTCTTC. It is translated as CASSLLAAYNEQFF.

The chain combines TRBV6-5 with TRBJ2-7, with 10 bases that match TRBD1. V lost 7 bases to trimming and J lost 1 base; unmatched junction nucleotides: 4. The CDR3 length is 14 residues. Germline CDR1 and CDR2: MNHEY and SVGAGI. CDR3 in amino acids: CASKGDRGSYEQYF. The CDR3 nucleotides are TGTGCCAGCAAGGGGGACAGGGGTTCCTACGAGCAGTACTTC.

The V gene is TRBV3-1 (or the pseudogene TRBV3-2), the J gene TRBJ2-1, with 10 bases matching TRBD2. Per germline, CDR1 LGHDT and CDR2 YNNKEL (reference sequence). The CDR3 loop spans 16 amino acids. Losses at the gene ends were 1 base for V and 3 bases for J; bases not matched to a gene: 3. Written as DNA, the CDR3 is TGTGCCAGCAGCCAAGGCCTAGCGGGGGTCTACAATGAGCAGTTCTTC. Its protein is CASSQGLAGVYNEQFF.

The rearrangement uses TRBV11-2 and TRBJ2-1; 10 bases are shared with TRBD2. This CDR3 comprises 15 residues. Looked up from germline, CDR1 is SGHAT and CDR2 is FQNNGV. V lost 8 bases and J lost 9; bases outside the gene matches: 13. This chain's CDR3 is CASSRAGGPFSEQFF. The CDR3 nucleotides read TGTGCCAGCTCCCGAGCGGGAGGGCCCTTCAGTGAGCAGTTCTTC.

This chain connects TRBV27 to TRBJ2-7, with TRBD1 identical over 8 bases. The germline V gene encodes CDR1 MNHEY and CDR2 SMNVEV (reference sequence). The CDR3 has 14 residues. V dropped 5 bases and J dropped 2; count of bases not matched to a gene: 5. The CDR3 DNA follows: TGTGCCAGCAGTCCCTTGACAGGGGCCTACGAGCAGTACTTC. It codes for CASSPLTGAYEQYF.

V and J are TRBV5-6 and TRBJ2-2, with D possibly matching TRBD1 (5 bases). CDR3 size: 18 residues. Germline CDR1 is SGHDT and CDR2 is YYEEEE. V was shortened by 0 bases and J by 1 base, with 16 bases between the two germline ends. The CDR3 sequence: CASSLDWTRVLNTGELFF. The CDR3 DNA is TGTGCCAGCAGCTTGGACTGGACACGGGTGTTGAACACCGGGGAGCTGTTTTTT.